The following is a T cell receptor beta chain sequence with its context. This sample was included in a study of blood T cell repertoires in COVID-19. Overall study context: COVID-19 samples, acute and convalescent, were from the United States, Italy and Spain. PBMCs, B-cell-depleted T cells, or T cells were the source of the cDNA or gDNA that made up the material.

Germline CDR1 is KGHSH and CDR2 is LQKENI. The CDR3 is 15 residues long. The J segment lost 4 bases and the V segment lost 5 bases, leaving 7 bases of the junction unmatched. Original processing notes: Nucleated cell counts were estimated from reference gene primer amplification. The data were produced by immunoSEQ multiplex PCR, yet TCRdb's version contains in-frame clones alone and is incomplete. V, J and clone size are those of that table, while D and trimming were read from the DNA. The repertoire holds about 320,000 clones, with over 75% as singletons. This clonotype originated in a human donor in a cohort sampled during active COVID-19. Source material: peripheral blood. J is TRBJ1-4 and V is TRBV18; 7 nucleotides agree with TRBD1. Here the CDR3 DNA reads TGTGCCAGCTCAATACAGGGGACTTATAATGAAAAACTGTTTTTT. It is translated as CASSIQGTYNEKLFF.